This T cell receptor (beta chain) comes out of a study of blood T cell repertoires in COVID-19. Whole-study context: Acute-phase and convalescent COVID-19 samples originated in the United States, Italy and Spain. Sources were T cells, B-cell-depleted T cells, or PBMCs; the material itself was cDNA or gDNA.

In the original workflow: Using reference gene primer amplification, nucleated cell counts were estimated. Clones were read by immunoSEQ multiplex PCR, and TCRdb kept only the in-frame ones, dropping some. That table is the source of V, J and clone size, and D and trimming were worked out from the DNA. Here the sample spans approximately 28,000 clones, 55% to 75% being singletons. Source material: peripheral blood. This receptor was identified in a boy under 10 years old with active or convalescent COVID-19.

The CDR3, as DNA: TGTGCCACCAGCAGAGTAGGGGGCAGAGATTCACCCCTCCACTTT. It specifies CATSRVGGRDSPLHF. The genes are TRBV15 and TRBJ1-6; 7 bases match TRBD1. Germline CDR1 and CDR2: LNHNV and YYDKDF (reference sequence). CDR3 length equals 15 residues. V lost 1 base, J lost 8 bases, and 5 bases stayed unmatched.